These T cell receptor beta chains were read from a single sample in a study of CD8 T cells in ankylosing spondylitis. TCRdb passed the 5' RACE reads through MiXCR, listing each CDR3 protein once. The sample lists about 130,000 distinct CDR3 sequences, over 9.5% seen once, with about 4% in the top ten. Sequenced: blood, either unsorted or a sorted T cell fraction (not recorded which). The receptor source for this set is a female donor with ankylosing spondylitis or in good health (not recorded which). The conserved cysteine and the conserved F or W are not part of the CDR3 here.

J,V,CDR3
TRBJ2-3,TRBV3-1,ASSRDRGYNTDTQY
TRBJ2-7,TRBV5-1,ASNKGQGSYEQY
TRBJ2-7,TRBV28,ASRNLRTSGRNYEQY
TRBJ2-1,TRBV7-9,ASSQIAGGKVDEQF
TRBJ1-1,TRBV12-3/TRBV12-4,ASNYGTVEAF
TRBJ1-1,TRBV5-1,ASSNRGRNTEAF
TRBJ1-1,TRBV12-3/TRBV12-4,ASTWHMGPEAF
TRBJ2-1,TRBV12-3/TRBV12-4,ASSLPPMTSGEQF
TRBJ1-2,TRBV20-1,SVIIHSGTGYT
TRBJ2-7,TRBV27,ASSPLASGSYEQY
TRBJ2-4,TRBV30,AWSPGRTDIQY
TRBJ1-2,TRBV3-1,ASSRRSDSNYGYT
TRBJ2-7,TRBV18,ASSSGQGYSYEQY
TRBJ1-1,TRBV20-1,SARTGKGEAF
TRBJ2-1,TRBV3-1,ASSQGGAAGAYNEQF
TRBJ1-5,TRBV5-1,ASSLGTANQPQH
TRBJ2-3,TRBV29-1,SVEDVTARTDTQY
TRBJ1-5,TRBV15,ATSRGDSNQPQH
TRBJ2-7,TRBV7-8,ASSEGTDYEQY
TRBJ2-5,TRBV20-1,SARVWDIRGETQY
TRBJ1-2,TRBV29-1,SGSQGSNYGYT
TRBJ1-1,TRBV3-1,ASSPGTVEYPEAF
TRBJ1-1,TRBV18,ASSPNRVLTEAF
TRBJ1-3,TRBV7-2,ASSGGQGNTIY
TRBJ1-5,TRBV30,AWSESSNQPQH
TRBJ1-2,TRBV7-9,ASKGPGGDGYT
TRBJ1-3,TRBV7-8,ASSPRQPSGNTIY
TRBJ2-7,TRBV28,ASSLRASGPNSYEQY
TRBJ1-2,TRBV20-1,SARDQLGFYGYT
TRBJ2-1,TRBV27,ASRAGFYNEQF
TRBJ1-6,TRBV2,ASSDDRVWSSPLH
TRBJ2-2,TRBV4-2,ASSPRNGTGELF
TRBJ2-5,TRBV10-3,AIRAEKETQY
TRBJ1-3,TRBV10-3,AIRPGQGIRGSGNTIY
TRBJ2-7,TRBV20-1,SLAGLVSYEQY
TRBJ1-2,TRBV6-1,ASSGETGNVYGYT
TRBJ2-4,TRBV4-2,ASSHAGTREKNIQY
TRBJ2-3,TRBV7-8,ASSLSPLRAGARTDTQY
TRBJ2-2,TRBV18,ASSPPGLAGGFTGELF
TRBJ1-6,TRBV7-9,ASNEDSYNSPLH
TRBJ1-1,TRBV4-1,ASSQQGWAF
TRBJ1-1,TRBV20-1,SASTGETAEAF
TRBJ1-6,TRBV12-3/TRBV12-4,ASSSGTDNSPLH
TRBJ1-1,TRBV20-1,SAPENGGTEAF
TRBJ2-1,TRBV10-3,AISVVAGAFNEQF
TRBJ2-3,TRBV20-1,SARSTTGTSGGETPSTDTQY
TRBJ1-3,TRBV7-9,ASSLGTTGSTIY
TRBJ2-3,TRBV6-2/TRBV6-3,ASSPPDGRRTDTQY
TRBJ1-4,TRBV27,TTSQGIYEKLF
TRBJ2-6,TRBV10-3,AISAAGQGGSSGANVLT